These 5 T cell receptor beta chains came from one sample sequenced in a study of CD8 T cells in Susac syndrome. With random hexamers, reverse transcription was performed on about 0.5 to 1 ug of RNA. TCRdb independently ran MiXCR on the immunoSEQ multiplex PCR reads; one entry per CDR3 protein. Of roughly 180,000 distinct CDR3 sequences listed, 85% to 95% are singletons. Sequencing used CD4+ T cells from PBMCs. Receptors were obtained from a human donor with multiple sclerosis.

This clonotype appeared a single time. The chain recombines TRBV11-3 with TRBJ2-1; weak D call: TRBD2 (6 bases). Looked up from germline, CDR1 is SGHNT and CDR2 is YENEEA. Trimming took off 4 bases at V and 9 bases at J, with 13 bases between the two ends. The CDR3 loop spans 13 amino acids. The CDR3: CASSSRESSEQFF. The CDR3 nucleotides are TGTGCCAGCAGCTCCCGGGAGTCAAGTGAGCAGTTCTTC.

This clonotype was observed a single time. This chain joins TRBV3-1 and TRBJ1-3; no firm D call. The CDR3 has 13 amino acids. The V end lost 4 bases, the J end lost 2 bases, and 6 bases lay between the germline ends. The germline gives CDR1 LGHDT, CDR2 YNNKEL (reference sequence). CDR3 protein: CASSPSAGNTIYF. CDR3 nucleotide sequence: TGTGCCAGCAGCCCCTCGGCTGGAAACACCATATATTTT.

This chain connects TRBV3-1 to TRBJ2-3; 10 nucleotides align to TRBD2. Trimming at V came to 4 bases and at J to 2 bases, leaving 6 bases not matched to a gene. CDR1 LGHDT and CDR2 YNNKEL come from the germline V gene (reference sequence). The CDR3 length is 16 residues. The CDR3 sequence: CASSLGAGGHTDTQYF. DNA for the CDR3: TGTGCCAGCAGCCTTGGAGCGGGAGGGCACACAGATACGCAGTATTTT.

Here the CDR3 DNA reads TGCAGTGCCAGACTTACCACAGATACGCAGTATTTT. This codes for CSARLTTDTQYF. The gene calls are TRBV20-1 and TRBJ2-3; D not certain. V was pared by 6 bases and J by 2 bases, with 9 bases between. Germline V gene sequence: CDR1 DFQATT, CDR2 SNEGSKA (reference sequence). The CDR3 totals 12 residues.

The chain recombines TRBV2 with TRBJ2-1, with TRBD2 matching 14 bases. From germline, CDR1 is SNHLY and CDR2 FYNNEI. The CDR3 has 16 amino acids. V shed 4 bases and J 5 bases; nucleotides not matched to a gene: 4. CDR3 nucleotides: TGTGCCAGCAGTGGGCGGGGACTAGCGGGAGACAATGAGCAGTTCTTC. This translates into CASSGRGLAGDNEQFF.